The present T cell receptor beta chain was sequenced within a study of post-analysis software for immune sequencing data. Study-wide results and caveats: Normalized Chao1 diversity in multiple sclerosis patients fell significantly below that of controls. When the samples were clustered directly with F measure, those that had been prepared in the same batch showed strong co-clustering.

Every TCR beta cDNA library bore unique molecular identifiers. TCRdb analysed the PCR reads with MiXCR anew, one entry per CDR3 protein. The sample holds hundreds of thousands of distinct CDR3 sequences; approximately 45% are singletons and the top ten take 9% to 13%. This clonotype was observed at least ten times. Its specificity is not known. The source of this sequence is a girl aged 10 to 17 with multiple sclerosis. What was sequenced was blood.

CDR3 sequence reads: CASSLAGNDNEQFF. The CDR3, as DNA: TGCGCCAGCAGCTTGGCGGGAAACGACAATGAGCAGTTCTTC. This chain links TRBV5-1 with TRBJ2-1, with D possibly being TRBD2 (5 bases). V lost 0 bases and J 5 bases, leaving 9 bases between the germline ends. CDR3 length: 14 amino acids. Germline V lookup: CDR1 SGHRS, CDR2 YFSETQ.